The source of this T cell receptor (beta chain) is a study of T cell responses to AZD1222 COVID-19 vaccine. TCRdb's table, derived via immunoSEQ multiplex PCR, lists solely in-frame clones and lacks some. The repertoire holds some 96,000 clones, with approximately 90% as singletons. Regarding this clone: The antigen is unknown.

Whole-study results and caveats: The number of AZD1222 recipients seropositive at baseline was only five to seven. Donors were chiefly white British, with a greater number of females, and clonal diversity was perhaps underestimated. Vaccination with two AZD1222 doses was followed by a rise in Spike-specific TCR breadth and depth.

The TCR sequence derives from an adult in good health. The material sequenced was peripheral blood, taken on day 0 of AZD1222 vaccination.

For the CDR3, the DNA is TGTGCCAGTAGTATAAGGTCGCAGTGGGAGCTGTTTTTT. It yields the protein CASSIRSQWELFF. The V gene is TRBV19, the J gene TRBJ2-2; the D is unclear. This CDR3 is built from 13 residues. Per germline, CDR1 LNHDA and CDR2 SQIVND (reference sequence). V lost 2 bases, J lost 9 bases, and 10 bases lay in between.